The T cell receptor beta chain described here comes from a study of CD8 T cells in Susac syndrome. An amount of RNA that ranged from roughly 0.5 to 1 ug was reverse transcribed with random hexamers. TCRdb reanalysed the immunoSEQ multiplex PCR reads using MiXCR and keeps one entry per CDR3 protein. Of 150,000 to 200,000 distinct CDR3 sequences in the sample, roughly 95% were seen once. Between the trimmed V and J ends, which lost 0 bases and 2 bases, there was a span of 7 bases. CDR1 is SGDLS, CDR2 YYNGEE, per germline. The CDR3 runs 14 residues. The sample taken for sequencing was CD4+ T cells from PBMCs. The receptor was isolated from a human donor with multiple sclerosis. The genes are TRBV9 and TRBJ2-3; D not certain. CDR3 sequence (DNA): TGTGCCAGCAGCGTAGGGCCGGACACAGATACGCAGTATTTT. Protein: CASSVGPDTDTQYF.